This TCR beta chain appears in the sequencing data of a study of type 1 regulatory T cells. Study-level background: T-allo10 is a Tr1-enriched, alloantigen-specific CD4 T cell product made in vitro. General study findings and limits: Type 1 regulatory T cells had a more restricted TCR repertoire than non-type 1 regulatory T cells.

The CDR3 contains 14 residues. CDR1 is SGHRS and CDR2 is YFSETQ in the germline V gene. Between the trimmed V and J ends, which lost 0 bases and 4 bases, there was a span of 9 bases. MiXCR, applied by TCRdb to the reads, yields one record per CDR3 protein. The profile shows more than 50,000 distinct CDR3 sequences, 60% to 80% of them singletons. On this clonotype: What it recognizes is unknown.

The sample consisted of cultured non-Tr1 T cells, either the whole culture or a sorted T cell fraction (not recorded which). The receptor's source is a human donor in good health. The V call is TRBV5-1, the J call TRBJ2-3; a possible D gene is TRBD2 (5 bases). The CDR3 bases are TGCGCCAGCAGCTTGGAAGGACTGTCAGATACGCAGTATTTT. Its translation is CASSLEGLSDTQYF.